A selection of T cell receptor beta chains follows, all from one sample in a study of lymphopenia after photon versus proton radiotherapy. Assay: immunoSEQ multiplex PCR; the TCRdb copy retains only in-frame clones and omits some. The data hold more than 45,000 clones, with around 84% observed a single time. The sequences come from peripheral blood, collected from a patient treated with proton-based radiotherapy. The receptors derive from a man aged 60 to 69 with pancreatic cancer. Each CDR3 is given with its conserved first and last residue. A D gene is named only where the DNA matches it firmly. The size of a clone is reported for some rows only, either as once, few or many, or as a class for expanded clones.

J gene,D gene,clone size,V gene,CDR3 protein,CDR3 DNA
TRBJ1-3,-,-,TRBV21-1,CASSPQRTLFGNTIYF,TGTGCCAGCAGCCCTCAGCGGACACTCTTTGGAAACACCATATATTTT
TRBJ2-3,-,-,TRBV7-2,CASSLSVGGTDTQYF,TGTGCCAGCAGCTTATCGGTGGGAGGCACAGATACGCAGTATTTT
TRBJ2-5,-,-,TRBV9,CASSAPGTSGGGTQYF,TGTGCCAGCAGCGCACCCGGGACTTCGGGCGGTGGGACCCAGTACTTC
TRBJ2-2,TRBD2,-,TRBV5-1,CASSPLAGGPNGELFF,TGCGCCAGCAGCCCCCTAGCGGGAGGGCCGAACGGGGAGCTGTTTTTT
TRBJ1-2,-,-,TRBV27,CASSLSENPVYGYTF,TGTGCCAGCAGTTTATCGGAGAACCCTGTCTATGGCTACACCTTC
TRBJ1-5,-,-,TRBV6-1,CASNGGASYNQPQHF,TGTGCCAGCAACGGCGGGGCCAGTTACAATCAGCCCCAGCATTTT
TRBJ2-6,-,-,TRBV19,CASSIPRPLRLAGANVLTF,TGTGCCAGTAGTATCCCCCGACCCCTCAGGTTGGCTGGGGCCAACGTCCTGACTTTC
TRBJ2-5,TRBD2,once,TRBV7-7,CASSLAGEGETQYF,TGTGCTAGCAGCTTAGCGGGAGAGGGGGAGACCCAGTACTTC
TRBJ1-3,-,-,TRBV6-6,CASSQTGYGNTIYF,TGTGCCAGCAGTCAGACAGGCTATGGAAACACCATATATTTT
TRBJ1-1,-,few,TRBV5-5,CASSVTTYMNTEAFF,TGTGCCAGCAGCGTCACGACTTATATGAACACTGAAGCTTTCTTT
TRBJ2-7,-,-,TRBV28,CASSQRDWEQYF,TGTGCCAGCAGCCAGAGGGATTGGGAGCAGTACTTC
TRBJ2-3,TRBD1,-,TRBV28,CASSPITKKTGGKNTQYF,TGTGCCAGCAGTCCGATCACAAAAAAGACAGGGGGGAAAAATACGCAGTATTTT
TRBJ2-2,-,-,TRBV7-3,CASSLEEVTGELFF,TGTGCCAGCAGCTTAGAGGAGGTCACCGGGGAGCTGTTTTTT
TRBJ2-3,TRBD2,-,TRBV6-5,CASSVVGTSSDTQYF,TGTGCCAGCAGTGTTGTCGGGACTAGCTCAGATACGCAGTATTTT
TRBJ1-2,TRBD1,once,TRBV7-2,CASSRDSSNYGYTF,TGTGCCAGCAGCCGGGACAGTTCTAACTATGGCTACACCTTC
TRBJ1-1,-,-,TRBV30,CAWSVGLYQNTEAFF,TGTGCCTGGTCGGTGGGTTTATATCAGAACACTGAAGCTTTCTTT
TRBJ2-4,TRBD2,-,TRBV9,CASSVAGLAGIPAIQYF,TGTGCCAGCAGCGTAGCTGGACTAGCGGGTATCCCAGCCATTCAGTACTTC
TRBJ2-7,-,few,TRBV2,CASSRTSYEQYF,TGTGCCAGCAGTCGGACCTCCTACGAGCAGTACTTC
TRBJ1-4,TRBD1,-,TRBV5-8,CASKGANNEKLFF,TGTGCCAGTAAGGGGGCCAACAATGAAAAACTGTTTTTT
TRBJ1-3,-,-,TRBV28,CASSFRGAAGNTIYF,TGTGCCAGCAGTTTCCGGGGAGCGGCTGGAAACACCATATATTTT
TRBJ1-2,TRBD1,-,TRBV19,CASSYRGQGNGYTF,TGTGCCAGTAGTTACCGGGGACAGGGCAATGGCTACACCTTC
TRBJ1-3,-,-,TRBV7-9,CASSSQGSGNTIYF,TGTGCCAGCAGCTCGCAGGGATCTGGAAACACCATATATTTT
TRBJ2-7,-,-,TRBV27,CASGAGTDYEQYF,TGTGCCAGCGGGGCCGGGACCGACTACGAGCAGTACTTC
TRBJ2-7,TRBD2,-,TRBV30,CASTSSGRPTAEQYF,TGTGCCTCAACCTCTAGCGGGAGGCCCACCGCCGAGCAGTACTTC
TRBJ1-1,-,-,TRBV15,CATSRVEDRMDTEAFF,TGTGCCACCAGCAGAGTGGAGGACCGGATGGACACTGAAGCTTTCTTT
TRBJ1-4,-,-,TRBV9,CASSVVPEEGEKLFF,TGTGCCAGCAGCGTAGTTCCAGAGGAGGGGGAAAAACTGTTTTTT
TRBJ1-1,-,few,TRBV19,CASSRGRLNTEAFF,TGTGCCAGTAGTAGAGGACGCTTGAACACTGAAGCTTTCTTT
TRBJ2-1,TRBD2,-,TRBV27,CASSLGGAGDNEQFF,TGTGCCAGCAGTTTAGGCGGGGCGGGGGACAATGAGCAGTTCTTC
TRBJ2-5,-,-,TRBV9,CASSVDGGQVATQYF,TGTGCCAGCAGCGTAGACGGGGGCCAGGTTGCGACCCAGTACTTC
TRBJ1-5,-,-,TRBV4-3,CASSQDRQGNQPQHF,TGCGCCAGCAGCCAAGACAGGCAGGGGAATCAGCCCCAGCATTTT
TRBJ1-4,-,-,TRBV2,CASSARTPGEKLFF,TGTGCCAGCAGTGCCCGGACGCCGGGGGAAAAACTGTTTTTT
TRBJ2-1,-,-,TRBV9,CASSQTGTGQNEQFF,TGTGCCAGCAGCCAGACCGGGACTGGACAGAATGAGCAGTTCTTC
TRBJ2-6,-,-,TRBV7-2,CASSFQGSGANVLTF,TGTGCCAGCAGCTTTCAAGGCTCTGGGGCCAACGTCCTGACTTTC
TRBJ2-7,-,-,TRBV6-1,CASNFGTYEQYF,TGTGCCAGCAATTTCGGGACCTACGAGCAGTACTTC
TRBJ1-4,TRBD1,-,TRBV19,CASSIGDRNEKLFF,TGTGCCAGTAGTATCGGGGACAGAAATGAAAAACTGTTTTTT
TRBJ1-6,-,-,TRBV2,CASSVHRDNSPLHF,TGTGCCAGCAGTGTCCACAGGGATAATTCACCCCTCCACTTT
TRBJ2-2,TRBD1,-,TRBV19,CASSTSDRGVWTGELFF,TGTGCCAGTAGTACTTCGGACAGGGGTGTTTGGACCGGGGAGCTGTTTTTT
TRBJ1-1,-,-,TRBV5-1,CASSPGGGAVNTEAFF,TGCGCCAGCAGCCCCGGTGGGGGTGCCGTGAACACTGAAGCTTTCTTT
TRBJ1-1,-,few,TRBV28,CASSPPSPRTTEAFF,TGTGCCAGCAGTCCGCCCAGTCCGAGGACCACTGAAGCTTTCTTT